This T cell receptor (beta chain) originates from a study of CXCR3-negative and CXCR3-positive naive CD8 T cells. Researchers prepared the TRB cDNA libraries using 5' RACE with UMI labels. TCRdb reanalyzed the 5' RACE reads, giving one entry per CDR3 protein sequence and no DNA. Seen in this sample are 100,000 to 150,000 distinct CDR3 sequences; the ten most common clones hold around 0.5%. The CDR3 spans 12 residues. The clonotype originates from a human donor in good health. Some clones in this sample may be carry-over from other donors' samples. The V gene is TRBV12-3 or TRBV12-4, the J gene TRBJ2-4. Specimen: naive CXCR3- CD8+ T cells from blood. Described subset: CD45RO-CCR7+CD27+CD95- naive CD8+ T cells lacking CXCR3 (TNR3-). The CDR3 sequence: CASSLGSGIQYF.